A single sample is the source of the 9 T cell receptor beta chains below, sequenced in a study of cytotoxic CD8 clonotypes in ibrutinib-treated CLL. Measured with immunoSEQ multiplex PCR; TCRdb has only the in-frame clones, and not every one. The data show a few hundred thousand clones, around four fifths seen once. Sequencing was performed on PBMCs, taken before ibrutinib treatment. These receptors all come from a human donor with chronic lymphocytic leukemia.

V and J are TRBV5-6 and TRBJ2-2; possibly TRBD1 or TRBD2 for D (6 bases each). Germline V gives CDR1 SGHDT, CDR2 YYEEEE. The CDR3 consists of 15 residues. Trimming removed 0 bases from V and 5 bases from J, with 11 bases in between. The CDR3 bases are TGTGCCAGCAGCTTGGGGCGGAGGGGGACCGGGGAGCTGTTTTTT. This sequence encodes CASSLGRRGTGELFF.

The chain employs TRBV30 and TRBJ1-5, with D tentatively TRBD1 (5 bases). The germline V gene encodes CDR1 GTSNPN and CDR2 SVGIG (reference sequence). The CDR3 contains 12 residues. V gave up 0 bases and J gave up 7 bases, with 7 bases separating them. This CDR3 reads CAWSVRGQPQHF. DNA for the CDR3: TGTGCCTGGAGTGTACGGGGCCAGCCCCAGCATTTT.

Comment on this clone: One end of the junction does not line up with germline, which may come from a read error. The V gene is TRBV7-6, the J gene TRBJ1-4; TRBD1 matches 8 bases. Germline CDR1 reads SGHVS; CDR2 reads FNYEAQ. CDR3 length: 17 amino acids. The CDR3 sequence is CASSLDPGGSRHETLFF. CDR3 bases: TGTGCCAGCAGCTTAGATCCAGGGGGCTCTAGGCATGAAACACTGTTTTTT.

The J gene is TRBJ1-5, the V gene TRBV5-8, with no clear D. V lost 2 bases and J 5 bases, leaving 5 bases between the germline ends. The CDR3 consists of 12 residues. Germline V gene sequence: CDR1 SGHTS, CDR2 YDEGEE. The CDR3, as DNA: TGTGCCAGCAGCTTCCTCCATCAGCCCCAGCATTTT. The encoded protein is CASSFLHQPQHF.

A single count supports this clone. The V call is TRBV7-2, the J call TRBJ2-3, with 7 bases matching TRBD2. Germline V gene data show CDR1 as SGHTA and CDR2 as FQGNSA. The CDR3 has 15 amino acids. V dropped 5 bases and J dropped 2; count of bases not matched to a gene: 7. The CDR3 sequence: CASSPRAGPTDTQYF. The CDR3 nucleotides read TGTGCCAGCAGCCCACGAGCGGGACCCACAGATACGCAGTATTTT. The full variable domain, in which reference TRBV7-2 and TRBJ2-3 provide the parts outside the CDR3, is GAGVSQSPSNKVTEKGKDVELRCDPISGHTALYWYRQSLGQGLEFLIYFQGNSAPDKSGLPSDRFSAERTGGSVSTLTIQRTQQEDSAVYLCASSPRAGPTDTQYFGPGTRLTVL.

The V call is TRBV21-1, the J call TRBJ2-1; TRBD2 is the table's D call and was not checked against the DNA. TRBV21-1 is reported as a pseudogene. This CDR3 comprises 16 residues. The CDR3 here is CASSATGTPYLFAQFF. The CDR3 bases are TGTGCCAGCAGCGCAACCGGGACTCCATATCTCTTTGCGCAGTTCTTC.

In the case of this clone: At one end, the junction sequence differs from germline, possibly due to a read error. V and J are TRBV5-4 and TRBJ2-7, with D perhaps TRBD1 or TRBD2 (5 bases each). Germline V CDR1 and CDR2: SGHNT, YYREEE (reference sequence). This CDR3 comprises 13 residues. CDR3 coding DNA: TGTGCCAGCACCTTGCGAGGGGTAGACGAGCAGTACTTC. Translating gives CASTLRGVDEQYF. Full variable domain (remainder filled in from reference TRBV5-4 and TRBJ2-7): ETGVTQSPTHLIKTRGQQVTLRCSSQSGHNTVSWYQQALGQGPQFIFQYYREEENGRGNFPPRFSGLQFPNYSSELNVNALELDDSALYLCASTLRGVDEQYFGPGTRLTVT.

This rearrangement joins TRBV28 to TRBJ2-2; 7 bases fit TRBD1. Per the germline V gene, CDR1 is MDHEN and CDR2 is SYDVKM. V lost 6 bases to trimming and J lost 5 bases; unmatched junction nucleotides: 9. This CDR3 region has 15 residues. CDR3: CASSTTGDWTGELFF. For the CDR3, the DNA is TGTGCCAGCAGCACTACAGGGGATTGGACCGGGGAGCTGTTTTTT.

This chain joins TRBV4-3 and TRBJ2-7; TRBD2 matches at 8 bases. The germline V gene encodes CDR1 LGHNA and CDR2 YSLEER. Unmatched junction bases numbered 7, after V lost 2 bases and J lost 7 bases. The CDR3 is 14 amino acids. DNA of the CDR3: TGCGCCAGCAGCCAATTAGCGGGGCTTAGGGAGCAGTACTTC. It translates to CASSQLAGLREQYF.